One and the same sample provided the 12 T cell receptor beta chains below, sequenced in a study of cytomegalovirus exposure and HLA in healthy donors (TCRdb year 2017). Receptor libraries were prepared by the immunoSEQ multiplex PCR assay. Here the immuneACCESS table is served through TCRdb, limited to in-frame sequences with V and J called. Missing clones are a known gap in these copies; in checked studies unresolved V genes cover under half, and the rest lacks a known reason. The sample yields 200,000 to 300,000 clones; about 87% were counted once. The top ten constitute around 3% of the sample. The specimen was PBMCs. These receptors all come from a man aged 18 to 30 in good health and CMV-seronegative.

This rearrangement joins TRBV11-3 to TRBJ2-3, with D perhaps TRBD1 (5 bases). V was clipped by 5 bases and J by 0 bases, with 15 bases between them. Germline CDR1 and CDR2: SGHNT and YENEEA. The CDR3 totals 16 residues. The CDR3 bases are TGTGCCAGCAGCCCGACCGGACACGAGAGCACAGATACGCAGTATTTT. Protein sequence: CASSPTGHESTDTQYF.

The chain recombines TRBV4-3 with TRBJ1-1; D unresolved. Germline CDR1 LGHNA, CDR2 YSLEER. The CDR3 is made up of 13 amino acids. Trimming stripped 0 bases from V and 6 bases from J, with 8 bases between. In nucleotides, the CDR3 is TGCGCCAGCAGCCAAGACCCGGCGGCTGAAGCTTTCTTT. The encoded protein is CASSQDPAAEAFF.

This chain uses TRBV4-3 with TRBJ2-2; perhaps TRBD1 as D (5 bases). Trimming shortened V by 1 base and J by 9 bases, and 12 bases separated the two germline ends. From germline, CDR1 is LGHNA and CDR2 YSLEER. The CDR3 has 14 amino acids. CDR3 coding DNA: TGCGCCAGCAGCCAAGTCGAAGGGGCCAGGGAGCTGTTTTTT. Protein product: CASSQVEGARELFF.

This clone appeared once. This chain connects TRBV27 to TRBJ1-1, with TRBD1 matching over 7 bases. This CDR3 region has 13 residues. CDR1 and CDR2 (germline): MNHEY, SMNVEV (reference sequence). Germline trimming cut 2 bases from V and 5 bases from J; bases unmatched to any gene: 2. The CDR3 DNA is TGTGCCAGCAGTTTAAGGGACAGAACTGAAGCTTTCTTT. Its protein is CASSLRDRTEAFF.

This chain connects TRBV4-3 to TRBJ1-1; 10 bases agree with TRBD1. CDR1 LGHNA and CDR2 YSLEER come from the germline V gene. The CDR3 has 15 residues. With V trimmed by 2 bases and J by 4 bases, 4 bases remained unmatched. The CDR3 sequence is CASSQPGTGATEAFF. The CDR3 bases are TGCGCCAGCAGCCAACCCGGGACAGGGGCCACTGAAGCTTTCTTT.

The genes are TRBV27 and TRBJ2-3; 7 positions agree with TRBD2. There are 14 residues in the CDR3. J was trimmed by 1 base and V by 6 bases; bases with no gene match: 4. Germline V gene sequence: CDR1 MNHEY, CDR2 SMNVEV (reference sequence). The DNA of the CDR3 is TGTGCCAGCAGGTCGCTAGCGGGCACAGATACGCAGTATTTT. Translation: CASRSLAGTDTQYF.

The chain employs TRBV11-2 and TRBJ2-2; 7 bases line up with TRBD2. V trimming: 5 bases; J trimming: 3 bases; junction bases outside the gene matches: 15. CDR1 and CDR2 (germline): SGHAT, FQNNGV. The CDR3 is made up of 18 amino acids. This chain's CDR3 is CASSPLVGGRAHTGELFF. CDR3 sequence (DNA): TGTGCCAGCAGCCCCTTGGTCGGGGGGAGGGCCCACACCGGGGAGCTGTTTTTT.

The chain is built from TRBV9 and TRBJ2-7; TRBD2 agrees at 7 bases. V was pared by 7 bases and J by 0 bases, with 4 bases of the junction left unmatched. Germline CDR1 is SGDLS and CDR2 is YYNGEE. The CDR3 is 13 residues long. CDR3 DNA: TGTGCCAGCGGGGAGGGGTCCTCCTACGAGCAGTACTTC. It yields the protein CASGEGSSYEQYF.

CDR3 residues: CASSEGQGSNQPQHF. The CDR3 DNA is TGTGCCAGCTCAGAAGGCCAGGGTAGCAATCAGCCCCAGCATTTT. This chain joins TRBV18 and TRBJ1-5; D is possibly TRBD1 (5 bases). The V gene lost 5 bases and the J gene lost 0 bases, with 11 bases spanning the gap. The CDR3 is 15 residues long. Germline V gene data show CDR1 as KGHSH and CDR2 as LQKENI. The full variable domain, with the rest looked up from reference TRBV18 and TRBJ1-5, is NAGVMQNPRHLVRRRGQEARLRCSPMKGHSHVYWYRQLPEEGLKFMVYLQKENIIDESGMPKERFSAEFPKEGPSILRIQQVVRGDSAAYFCASSEGQGSNQPQHFGDGTRLSIL.

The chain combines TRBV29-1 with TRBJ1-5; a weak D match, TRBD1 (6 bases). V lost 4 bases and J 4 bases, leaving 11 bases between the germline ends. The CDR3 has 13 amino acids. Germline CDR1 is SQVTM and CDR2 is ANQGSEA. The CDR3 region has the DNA TGCAGCGTTGCTTGGGACAATAATCAGCCCCAGCATTTT. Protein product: CSVAWDNNQPQHF. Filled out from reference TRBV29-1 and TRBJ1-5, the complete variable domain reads SAVISQKPSRDICQRGTSLTIQCQVDSQVTMMFWYRQQPGQSLTLIATANQGSEATYESGFVIDKFPISRPNLTFSTLTVSNMSPEDSSIYLCSVAWDNNQPQHFGDGTRLSIL.

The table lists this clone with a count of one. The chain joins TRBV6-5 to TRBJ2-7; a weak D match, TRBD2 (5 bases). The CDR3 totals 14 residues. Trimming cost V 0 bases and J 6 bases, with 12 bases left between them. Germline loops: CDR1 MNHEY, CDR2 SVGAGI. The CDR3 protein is CASSYSPRGPEQYF. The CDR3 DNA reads TGTGCCAGCAGTTACTCTCCCCGCGGGCCCGAGCAGTACTTC.

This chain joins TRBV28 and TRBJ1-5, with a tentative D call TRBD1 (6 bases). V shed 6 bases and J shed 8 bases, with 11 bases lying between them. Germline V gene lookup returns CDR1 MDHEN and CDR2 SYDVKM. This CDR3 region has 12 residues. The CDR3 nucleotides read TGTGCCAGCAGGGGACCAGGGGAGCCCCAGCATTTT. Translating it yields CASRGPGEPQHF.